The sequence of this TCR beta chain was determined in a study of cytomegalovirus exposure and HLA in healthy donors. Findings and caveats of the study: The investigators catalogued 180 or so TCR beta chains as cytomegalovirus-associated. Analyses of presence and absence presupposed an approximately uniform sequencing depth across donors.

Primers for the PCR totalled 60 Vbeta and 13 Jbeta. TCRdb's copy holds only in-frame clones and misses some; the assay was immunoSEQ multiplex PCR. The sample yields some 170,000 clones, over 60% seen once. This clone has just a few counts. As yet, its antigen is unknown. Trimming took 5 bases from V and 10 from J; bases not matched to a gene: 8. Germline CDR1 and CDR2: MNHEY and SMNVEV (reference sequence). There are 13 residues in the CDR3. The V and J genes are TRBV27 and TRBJ1-2; 9 positions match TRBD1. Specimen: PBMCs. The clonotype originates from a woman under 40 in good health and CMV-seronegative. CDR3 DNA sequence: TGTGCCAGCAGTCCGGGACAGGGAGGGGTCTACACCTTC. Protein product: CASSPGQGGVYTF.